The sequence of this T cell receptor (beta chain) was determined in a study of shared clonotypes between healthy human individuals. About the research overall: Every donor yielded three CD4 naive, three CD4 memory, two CD8 naive and one CD8 memory plate. Broader study findings: Inspection by rarefaction showed sorted-subset sequencing to be incomplete despite large depth. Clonotypes which were not shared had lower generation probabilities than clonotypes that all four donors shared.

The CDR3 sequence is 21 residues long. With respect to this clone: Its antigen is as yet unknown.

The method was immunoSEQ multiplex PCR; TCRdb's version includes in-frame clones alone and lacks a portion of them. The sample lists over a million clones, 78% seen once, with 0.55% to 0.7% in the top ten. J is TRBJ2-2 and V is TRBV21-1; the table's TRBD1 call for D was not verified on the DNA. TRBV21-1 is flagged as a pseudogene. Sequencing was done on a sample of memory CD4+ T cells from PBMCs. Regarding subset: CD45RA-negative fraction. The sequence was collected from a man aged 18 to 29 in good health. Some clones in this sample may be carry-over from other donors' samples. In nucleotides, the CDR3 is TGTGCCAGCAGCAACCGCGGTTTGAGGGACACTCCTAACTCGAACACCGGGGAGCTGTTTTTT. This encodes CASSNRGLRDTPNSNTGELFF.